The 32 T cell receptor beta chains in this list originate from one sample, sequenced in a study of T cells in Graves' hyperthyroidism and ophthalmopathy. RNA transcripts yielded amplified TCR beta CDR3 regions. The primer set for the first-round RT-PCR of the TCR CDR3 was HTBI. Each CDR3 protein is one row after TCRdb ran MiXCR on the multiplex PCR reads. Of about half a million distinct CDR3 sequences in the sample, 16% are singletons; the top ten hold over 25%. The specimen sequenced was blood. Receptor source: a woman aged 25 to 45 with Graves' ophthalmopathy.

The V and J genes are TRBV27 and TRBJ2-2; D may be TRBD1 (5 bases). The germline V gene has CDR1 MNHEY and CDR2 SMNVEV (reference sequence). The CDR3 has 15 amino acids. V was pared by 3 bases and J by 1 base, with 9 bases between. The CDR3 DNA is TGTGCCAGCAGTTTTAAGGGGTGGAACACCGGGGAGCTGTTTTTT. It translates to CASSFKGWNTGELFF.

This clonotype was observed at least ten times. The rearrangement uses TRBV5-1 and TRBJ2-1, with D perhaps assigned TRBD1 or TRBD2 (6 bases each). In germline, CDR1 is SGHRS, CDR2 YFSETQ. This CDR3 has 14 residues. V lost 4 bases and J lost 7, with 15 bases in between. The CDR3 nucleotides are TGCGCCAGCAGCACCCGGGGGCTAGGGAATGAGCAGTTCTTC. Its protein is CASSTRGLGNEQFF.

Ten or more counts support this clonotype. This sequence joins TRBV2 and TRBJ1-1; 7 bases align to TRBD1. Germline trimming cut 0 bases from V and 1 base from J; bases unmatched to any gene: 2. The CDR3 extends over 15 amino acids. CDR1 SNHLY and CDR2 FYNNEI come from the germline V gene. CDR3 residues: CASSEAGQRNTEAFF. CDR3 in DNA: TGTGCCAGCAGTGAAGCGGGACAGAGGAACACTGAAGCTTTCTTT.

The gene calls are TRBV25-1 and TRBJ2-1, with 12 bases lining up with TRBD2. The length of the CDR3 is 16 residues. V was pared by 6 bases and J by 3 bases, with 6 bases of the junction left unmatched. Germline V CDR1 and CDR2: MGHDK, SYGVNS. CDR3 residues: CASRSLLAGGYNEQFF. The CDR3 DNA reads TGTGCCAGCAGATCCCTACTAGCGGGAGGCTACAATGAGCAGTTCTTC. Full variable domain (remainder filled in from reference TRBV25-1 and TRBJ2-1): EADIYQTPRYLVIGTGKKITLECSQTMGHDKMYWYQQDPGMELHLIHYSYGVNSTEKGDLSSESTVSRIRTEHFPLTLESARPSHTSQYLCASRSLLAGGYNEQFFGPGTRLTVL.

The J gene is TRBJ1-3, the V gene TRBV12-3 or TRBV12-4; D may be TRBD1 (5 bases). Trimming shortened V by 1 base and J by 3 bases, and 10 bases separated the two germline ends. CDR3 size: 15 residues. The CDR3 region has the DNA TGTGCCAGCAGTTTAGGAGGGGTTTATGGAAACACCATATATTTT. Translated, it gives CASSLGGVYGNTIYF.

This clonotype was found many times. V usage is TRBV5-1 and J usage is TRBJ2-2; TRBD2 might be the D (6 bases). CDR1 SGHRS and CDR2 YFSETQ come from the germline V gene. V shed 0 bases and J shed 6 bases, with 18 bases lying between them. CDR3 length equals 17 residues. The CDR3 here is CASSLAVGGGAPGELFF. The CDR3 region has the DNA TGCGCCAGCAGCTTGGCGGTTGGAGGAGGGGCGCCCGGGGAGCTGTTTTTT.

The table lists this clonotype with a count of one. The chain combines TRBV9 with TRBJ2-1, with D perhaps matching TRBD2 (6 bases). Trimming removed 0 bases at V and 5 bases at J, with 12 bases between. CDR1 and CDR2 (germline): SGDLS, YYNGEE. CDR3 length: 15 residues. CDR3 DNA sequence: TGTGCCAGCAGCGTAGGGGGCGGGATGAACAATGAGCAGTTCTTC. It translates to CASSVGGGMNNEQFF. Looking up the rest from reference TRBV9 and TRBJ2-1 gives the full variable domain: DSGVTQTPKHLITATGQRVTLRCSPRSGDLSVYWYQQSLDQGLQFLIQYYNGEERAKGNILERFSAQQFPDLHSELNLSSLELGDSALYFCASSVGGGMNNEQFFGPGTRLTVL.

This clonotype was found many times. V is TRBV7-2 and J is TRBJ2-1, with 12 bases matching TRBD2. The CDR3 sequence is 14 residues long. V dropped 1 base and J dropped 9; count of bases not matched to a gene: 1. The germline V gene encodes CDR1 SGHTA and CDR2 FQGNSA. CDR3 loop: CASSLGLAGVEQFF. Here the CDR3 DNA reads TGTGCCAGCAGCTTAGGACTAGCGGGAGTTGAGCAGTTCTTC.

The V and J genes are TRBV10-3 and TRBJ1-5, with 10 bases fitting TRBD1. This CDR3 comprises 17 residues. CDR1 is ENHRY and CDR2 is SYGVKD in the germline V gene. The junction had 12 bases not matched to a gene; V was cut back by 5 bases and J by 5 bases. This CDR3 reads CAISNPGQGIGDQPQHF. DNA of the CDR3: TGTGCCATCAGTAATCCGGGACAGGGGATTGGGGATCAGCCCCAGCATTTT.

This clonotype was counted ten times or more. J is TRBJ2-1 and V is TRBV30; TRBD2 matches at 8 bases. The CDR3 is made up of 14 amino acids. The germline V gene has CDR1 GTSNPN and CDR2 SVGIG (reference sequence). V lost 2 bases, J lost 10 bases, and 10 bases stayed unmatched. The CDR3 loop reads CAWSNGLGGGEQFF. The DNA of the CDR3 is TGTGCCTGGAGTAACGGCCTCGGGGGGGGCGAGCAGTTCTTC.

This clonotype was seen many times. This chain joins TRBV27 and TRBJ2-5; tentatively, D is TRBD1 (5 bases). Germline V gene lookup returns CDR1 MNHEY and CDR2 SMNVEV (reference sequence). The V gene lost 6 bases and the J gene lost 2 bases, with 13 bases spanning the gap. The CDR3 has 14 residues. CDR3 residues: CASSHRMDQETQYF. The CDR3 DNA reads as TGTGCCAGCAGCCACAGGATGGATCAAGAGACCCAGTACTTC.

This clonotype appeared many times. The genes are TRBV28 and TRBJ2-7, with 9 bases matching TRBD2. The V gene's germline CDR1 is MDHEN and CDR2 SYDVKM. The CDR3 runs 17 residues. Trimming took 5 bases from V and 10 from J; bases not matched to a gene: 21. Here the CDR3 DNA reads TGTGCCAGCAGTACCACCCGCCCCGGGACTAGCATTACGGAACAGTACTTC. Amino acids: CASSTTRPGTSITEQYF.

The chain is built from TRBV9 and TRBJ1-1, with TRBD1 identical over 7 bases. The V gene end was trimmed by 3 bases and the J gene end by 4 bases; junction bases not matched to a gene: 9. CDR1 is SGDLS, CDR2 YYNGEE, per germline. The length of the CDR3 is 15 residues. CDR3 coding DNA: TGTGCCAGCAGCGACGATGGAGGGGGCGGCACTGAAGCTTTCTTT. It specifies CASSDDGGGGTEAFF.

This clonotype was counted a few times. The J gene is TRBJ2-2, the V gene TRBV4-3, with 7 bases matching TRBD2. This CDR3 has 16 residues. The germline gives CDR1 LGHNA, CDR2 YSLEER. V lost 0 bases, J lost 1 base, and 2 bases stayed unmatched. This chain's CDR3 is CASSQETGGNTGELFF. CDR3 sequence (DNA): TGCGCCAGCAGCCAAGAAACGGGAGGGAACACCGGGGAGCTGTTTTTT.

In nucleotides, the CDR3 is TGTGCCAGCAGTTACTCTCCCTTAACAGTCGAGCAGTTCTTC. It yields the protein CASSYSPLTVEQFF. The rearrangement links TRBV6-5 to TRBJ2-1; D gene ambiguous. CDR3 length equals 14 residues. The V end lost 0 bases, the J end lost 10 bases, and 13 bases lay between the germline ends. Germline-derived CDR1 and CDR2 are MNHEY and SVGAGI.

The chain combines TRBV5-1 with TRBJ2-5; D is ambiguous. V lost 2 bases and J 3 bases, leaving 14 bases between the germline ends. Germline V CDR1 and CDR2: SGHRS, YFSETQ. CDR3 size: 15 residues. The DNA for the CDR3 is TGCGCCAGCAGCTTCCTTAATCGGGCCGAAGAGACCCAGTACTTC. Its protein is CASSFLNRAEETQYF.

The gene calls are TRBV9 and TRBJ2-1, with D possibly being TRBD1 (7 bases). In germline, CDR1 is SGDLS, CDR2 YYNGEE. The CDR3 is 19 residues long. The V gene lost 0 bases and the J gene lost 1 base, with 20 bases spanning the gap. This CDR3 reads CASSVGGVGQNPSYNEQFF. The CDR3 bases are TGTGCCAGCAGCGTAGGGGGGGTGGGACAGAACCCTTCCTACAATGAGCAGTTCTTC.

Details on this clonotype: The junction does not match germline at one end; this may be a read error. The chain recombines TRBV5-1 with TRBJ2-2, with D perhaps TRBD2 (5 bases). The CDR3 has 13 amino acids. CDR1 SGHRS and CDR2 YFSETQ come from the germline V gene. The CDR3 DNA reads as TGCGCCAGCAGCCCAGGACGCACCGGGGAGCTGCTTTTT. As protein: CASSPGRTGELLF.

This clonotype was counted many times. J is TRBJ2-3 and V is TRBV20-1, with D uncertain. The CDR3 sequence is 12 residues long. Germline-derived CDR1 and CDR2 are DFQATT and SNEGSKA (reference sequence). V was shortened by 5 bases and J by 4 bases, with 10 bases between the two germline ends. The CDR3 loop reads CSARLLPDTQYF. Here the CDR3 DNA reads TGCAGTGCTCGCTTACTACCAGATACGCAGTATTTT.

This clonotype turned up a few times. V is TRBV5-1 and J is TRBJ1-2; possibly TRBD1 for D (5 bases). Trimming took off 0 bases at V and 6 bases at J, with 12 bases between the two ends. The CDR3 is 14 residues long. Germline CDR1 SGHRS, CDR2 YFSETQ. The CDR3 sequence is CASSLVVTGDGYTF. The CDR3 DNA follows: TGCGCCAGCAGCTTGGTCGTCACAGGAGATGGCTACACCTTC.

The chain has TRBV12-3 or TRBV12-4 and TRBJ2-7; TRBD2 agrees at 13 bases. The V gene end was trimmed by 6 bases and the J gene end by 3 bases; junction bases not matched to a gene: 2. The CDR3 length is 14 residues. The CDR3 loop is CASSGTSGDYEQYF. In nucleotides, the CDR3 is TGTGCCAGCAGCGGGACTAGCGGGGACTACGAGCAGTACTTC.

This clonotype was detected a few times. This chain links TRBV28 with TRBJ2-5, with a possible D match to TRBD1 (5 bases). Trimming took 1 base from V and 8 from J, leaving 11 bases between them. CDR1 is MDHEN, CDR2 SYDVKM, per germline. This CDR3 comprises 13 residues. The CDR3 loop is CASSLLQQDTQYF. Written as DNA, the CDR3 is TGTGCCAGCAGTTTATTACAACAGGATACCCAGTACTTC.

The J gene is TRBJ2-7, the V gene TRBV7-2, with 11 bases matching TRBD2. The CDR3 consists of 14 residues. J was trimmed by 7 bases and V by 3 bases; bases with no gene match: 5. CDR1 and CDR2 from the germline V gene are SGHTA and FQGNSA. DNA of the CDR3: TGTGCCAGCAGCTTTAGCGGGAGGGCCGAAGAGCAGTACTTC. Translating gives CASSFSGRAEEQYF.

This clonotype came up many times. This chain joins TRBV5-6 and TRBJ2-1; D might be TRBD1 (5 bases). CDR3 length equals 13 residues. Trimming removed 3 bases from V and 4 bases from J, with 8 bases in between. CDR1 SGHDT and CDR2 YYEEEE come from the germline V gene. The chain's CDR3 is CASSSGFYNEQFF. The CDR3, as DNA: TGTGCCAGCAGCTCAGGGTTTTACAATGAGCAGTTCTTC.

The chain employs TRBV24-1 and TRBJ2-1; D is unclear. CDR3 length: 17 amino acids. CDR1 is KGHDR, CDR2 SFDVKD, per germline. V shed 0 bases and J shed 1 base, with 12 bases lying between them. CDR3 DNA: TGTGCCACCAGTGATTTGCCGGGTCTGGGGTCCTACAATGAGCAGTTCTTC. It encodes CATSDLPGLGSYNEQFF.

CDR3 region: CASREGSGEAFF. In DNA form, the CDR3 reads TGTGCCAGCAGGGAAGGGTCGGGGGAAGCTTTCTTT. The V gene is TRBV3-1, the J gene TRBJ1-1; D gene uncertain. The CDR3 spans 12 residues. From germline, CDR1 is LGHDT and CDR2 YNNKEL (reference sequence). V lost 6 bases and J lost 8, with 13 bases in between.

This rearrangement joins TRBV5-8 to TRBJ2-1; 16 bases fit TRBD2. Germline V gene data show CDR1 as SGHTS and CDR2 as YDEGEE. V shed 4 bases and J 2 bases; nucleotides not matched to a gene: 6. This CDR3 has 18 residues. The CDR3 nucleotides are TGTGCCAGCAGCCAAACGGGACTAGCGGGAGGGGCCTACAATGAGCAGTTCTTC. Amino acids: CASSQTGLAGGAYNEQFF.

The table lists this clonotype with a few counts. The chain joins TRBV11-2 to TRBJ2-2, with a possible D match to TRBD2 (7 bases). With 1 base removed from V and 0 bases from J, the gap between germline ends came to 15 bases. This CDR3 region has 18 residues. CDR1 is SGHAT and CDR2 is FQNNGV in the germline V gene. CDR3 region: CASSLVWGAGANTGELFF. CDR3 coding DNA: TGTGCCAGCAGCTTAGTTTGGGGGGCGGGAGCGAACACCGGGGAGCTGTTTTTT.

This clonotype was seen many times. The chain couples TRBV28 to TRBJ1-5, with no clear D. The CDR3 consists of 14 residues. The V and J ends lost 4 bases and 3 bases respectively, with 10 bases between them. In germline, CDR1 is MDHEN, CDR2 SYDVKM. DNA for the CDR3: TGTGCCAGCAGTTCTAGGGTCCTCAATCAGCCCCAGCATTTT. Translating gives CASSSRVLNQPQHF.

This clonotype was counted many times. The CDR3 reads CASSLKGQGIYQPQHF. The CDR3 nucleotides are TGTGCCAGCAGTTTGAAGGGACAGGGGATTTATCAGCCCCAGCATTTT. The chain combines TRBV28 with TRBJ1-5, with TRBD1 identical over 10 bases. From germline, CDR1 is MDHEN and CDR2 SYDVKM. V shed 3 bases, J shed 5 bases, and the junction held 7 bases outside the gene matches. The CDR3 consists of 16 residues.

This clonotype was seen more than once but under ten times. The chain links TRBV6-1 to TRBJ2-5; the D is unclear. Trimming left V 4 bases short and J 3 bases short, with 6 bases between. This CDR3 is built from 12 residues. From germline, CDR1 is MNHNS and CDR2 SASEGT. CDR3: CASSANEETQYF. The CDR3 DNA reads as TGTGCCAGCAGTGCGAATGAAGAGACCCAGTACTTC.

There are many counts of this clonotype. The genes are TRBV20-1 and TRBJ1-6; D possibly corresponds to TRBD1 (6 bases). The germline V gene has CDR1 DFQATT and CDR2 SNEGSKA (reference sequence). V dropped 6 bases and J dropped 2 bases, with 17 bases sitting between them. There are 16 residues in the CDR3. CDR3 protein: CSAQTGTGTYNSPLHF. Here the CDR3 DNA reads TGCAGTGCCCAAACAGGGACTGGGACCTATAATTCACCCCTCCACTTT.